This TCR beta chain was sequenced for a study of T cell responses to AZD1222 COVID-19 vaccine (dated by TCRdb to the early 2020s). In terms of the full investigation: TCR sequencing covered roughly 230 trial participants: 207 given two doses of AZD1222 and about 26 given two doses of MenACWY control vaccine. Trial participants were enrolled by age into 18-55, 56-69 and 70-plus year subgroups, with roughly 160, 29 and 62 TCR-sequenced participants respectively. Beyond this particular receptor, the publication reports: Because no samples from the day 14 peak response were available, repertoires could be characterized only after the peak T cell response. After two AZD1222 doses, both the breadth and the depth of spike-specific TCRs were significantly higher than at day 0 and than in MenACWY recipients. Vaccine-associated CD4 TCRs spanned the whole spike protein, with dominant responses in regions 160-218 and 743-854. Conclusions about previously exposed vaccinees were limited because only five to seven AZD1222 recipients were SARS-CoV-2 seropositive at baseline. In the small 56-69-year group, the increase in depth fell short of significance, most likely because of low power. Most participants were white British and females outnumbered males, and the authors suggested that clonal diversity may have been underestimated. Reportedly, close to half of the unique spike-specific TCRs recognized epitopes lying outside the regions that are mutated in the B.1.351 and B.1.1.7 variants.

The sample's time point label is to be understood as: about 28 days (+/-7) after the second vaccine dose. Because spike-specific TCR depth and breadth did not differ between the two schedules, AZD1222 recipients who got a second dose at roughly 4 weeks were pooled with those who got a second dose at roughly 12 weeks. Vaccinee samples came from UK trials COV001 and COV002, including a single-blind randomized controlled phase 2/3 trial of AZD1222 (ChAdOx1 nCoV-19) in healthy adults. Trial participant PBMC samples were collected at day 0 and day 28 after the second dose for TCRbeta chain sequencing. Concerning this clone: Its specific antigen is unknown. One base away there is no much larger clone; base qualities are not given.

From the cysteine through the phenylalanine, the CDR3 covers 14 amino acids. CDR3 DNA only is kept here, 42 bases in frame from base 1. Via the germline V gene, CDR1 is SGHRS and CDR2 YFSETQ. V is cut by 0 bases and J by 2 bases, and the space between the germline ends is 8 bases. The CDR3 regions of human TCRbeta chains were analyzed by immunosequencing. Per the authors' processing: TCRs in the repertoires were compared against a reference library of SARS-CoV-2-specific TCRs that had been generated with the MIRA antigen-specificity platform. Breadth was defined as the fraction of unique TCRs that were SARS-CoV-2-associated. Depth was defined as the fraction of total T cells that were SARS-CoV-2-associated. Each spike-specific TCR was assigned to its reactive spike region and to a CD4 or CD8 class using the MIRA data. Log10-transformed breadth and depth values were compared by one-way ANOVA with Sidak's multiple comparisons tests. In TCRdb, the immuneACCESS table is reduced to in-frame sequences with V and J assigned. These tables do not hold every clone; where another copy was compared, an unresolved V gene accounts for under half, and the others remain unexplained. V and J calls and clone size are as listed in that table; D and trimming were resolved from the DNA. This sample lists around 130,000 clones; roughly 86% were detected once. The top ten clones comprise around 5% of the sample.

The clonotype comes from an adult who received the AZD1222 COVID-19 vaccine. The chain is assembled from TRBV5-1 and TRBJ1-2; no D gene is confidently identified. The specimen was peripheral blood, collected 28 days after the second AZD1222 dose. CDR3 protein: CASSLEVENYGYTF. The nucleotides read TGCGCCAGCAGCTTGGAGGTAGAGAACTATGGCTACACCTTC. The CDR3 plus the reference TRBV5-1 and TRBJ1-2 genes for the other parts give the full variable domain: KAGVTQTPRYLIKTRGQQVTLSCSPISGHRSVSWYQQTPGQGLQFLFEYFSETQRNKGNFPGRFSGRQFSNSRSEMNVSTLELGDSALYLCASSLEVENYGYTFGSGTRLTVV.